This T cell receptor (beta chain) was sequenced during a study of cytomegalovirus exposure and HLA in healthy donors. Study details: The study's early data release held roughly 91 million unique TCRs from HLA-typed donors.

As for this clone: Its antigen is unknown.

Study results and limitations: Among TCR beta chains, those listed as cytomegalovirus-associated numbered under 200. The authors excluded some V segments, including TRBV6-2 and TRBV6-3, as indistinguishable. According to a later analysis, most TCR beta chains associated with CMV appeared HLA-restricted.

Unmatched junction bases numbered 5, after V lost 2 bases and J lost 10 bases. The length of the CDR3 is 14 residues. Per the germline V gene, CDR1 is MNHNS and CDR2 is SASEGT. Primers for the PCR totalled 60 Vbeta and 13 Jbeta. The assay was immunoSEQ multiplex PCR, and TCRdb's table has in-frame clones only and misses some. The sample yields 180,000 or so clones, about 83% seen once. This clonotype was obtained from a female donor in good health and CMV-seronegative. This sequence joins TRBV6-1 and TRBJ2-1, with 10 bases lining up with TRBD2. The sequencing input was PBMCs. DNA of the CDR3: TGTGCCAGCAGTGAACGGACTAGCGGCGGGGAGCAGTTCTTC. Translated, it gives CASSERTSGGEQFF.